A selection of T cell receptor beta chains follows, all from one sample in a study of T cells in Graves' hyperthyroidism and ophthalmopathy. Each CDR3 protein gets one entry after TCRdb re-called the multiplex PCR reads with MiXCR. The sample yields 660,000 or so distinct CDR3 sequences, 45% seen once. Input material: peripheral blood or thyroid tissue (not recorded which). The source is an adult man with Graves' disease, either hyperthyroidism or ophthalmopathy (not recorded which). Each CDR3 is given with its conserved first and last residue. A D gene is named only where the DNA matches it firmly. Size tells how often a clone was seen (once, few, many) or the class of an expanded clone, and some rows leave it out.

abundance	d_gene	j_gene	v_gene	CDR3aa	CDR3nt
.	.	TRBJ1-3	TRBV10-3	CAISEHGTPRMNTIYF	TGTGCCATCAGTGAGCACGGGACACCCCGCATGAACACCATATATTTT
once	.	TRBJ1-1	TRBV10-3	CASSPARPGNTEAFF	TGTGCCAGCTCACCCGCCAGGCCCGGGAACACTGAAGCTTTCTTT
.	.	TRBJ1-6	TRBV10-3	CAISGEGHNSPLHF	TGTGCCATCAGTGGGGAGGGGCATAATTCACCCCTCCACTTT
.	.	TRBJ1-6	TRBV6-1	CASGPRGLTSPLHF	TGTGCCAGTGGGCCCAGGGGTCTCACTTCACCCCTCCACTTT
.	TRBD1	TRBJ1-4	TRBV29-1	CSVDQGGTNEKLFF	TGCAGCGTTGATCAGGGGGGTACTAATGAAAAACTGTTTTTT
many	.	TRBJ1-5	TRBV7-9	CASSLGGGQPQHF	TGTGCCAGCAGCTTAGGGGGAGGCCAGCCCCAGCATTTT
few	TRBD2	TRBJ2-5	TRBV12-3/TRBV12-4	CASSERTSGQETQYF	TGTGCCAGCAGTGAACGGACTAGCGGCCAAGAGACCCAGTACTTC
few	.	TRBJ1-4	TRBV7-9	CASSQFFGDGEKLFF	TGTGCCAGCAGCCAATTTTTCGGGGACGGAGAAAAACTGTTTTTT
.	.	TRBJ1-3	TRBV25-1	CASSRTFSGNTIYF	TGTGCCAGCAGTCGCACGTTCTCTGGAAACACCATATATTTT
many	.	TRBJ1-1	TRBV13	CASRPAIINTEAFF	TGTGCCAGCAGGCCTGCTATTATAAACACTGAAGCTTTCTTT
.	.	TRBJ1-4	TRBV25-1	CASSSRQRRDEKLFF	TGTGCCAGCAGCTCACGACAGCGCCGTGATGAAAAACTGTTTTTT
many	TRBD2	TRBJ2-5	TRBV25-1	CASSATSGLAFQETQYF	TGTGCCAGCAGTGCAACTTCGGGACTAGCGTTCCAAGAGACCCAGTACTTC
few	.	TRBJ1-2	TRBV9	CASSVSAGQNARGTNYGYTF	TGTGCCAGCAGCGTCAGTGCCGGACAGAATGCCCGAGGAACTAACTATGGCTACACCTTC
few	TRBD1	TRBJ2-6	TRBV20-1	CSARQGSSGANVLTF	TGCAGTGCCCGACAGGGGAGCTCTGGGGCCAACGTCCTGACTTTC
.	TRBD1	TRBJ1-4	TRBV5-1	CASSPGQVKLFF	TGCGCCAGCAGCCCTGGACAGGTAAAACTGTTTTTT
.	.	TRBJ2-7	TRBV10-3	CAISETWGSPYKQYF	TGTGCCATCAGTGAGACGTGGGGATCCCCCTACAAGCAGTACTTC
.	TRBD1	TRBJ1-2	TRBV24-1	CATSDPTGTGGTGYTF	TGTGCCACCAGTGATCCCACCGGGACAGGGGGCACGGGCTACACCTTC
few	.	TRBJ1-2	TRBV7-9	CASSQGKTGGYGYTF	TGTGCCAGCAGCCAAGGTAAAACAGGAGGCTATGGCTACACCTTC
.	.	TRBJ2-7	TRBV7-9	CASSLDEGGYEQYF	TGTGCCAGCAGCTTGGATGAGGGGGGTTACGAGCAGTACTTC
once	.	TRBJ2-2	TRBV10-3	CATSQTGNTGELFF	TGTGCCACCTCACAGACAGGTAACACCGGGGAGCTGTTTTTT
.	.	TRBJ1-4	TRBV10-3	CAISETGDEGEKLFF	TGTGCCATCAGTGAAACTGGGGACGAGGGGGAAAAACTGTTTTTT
few	.	TRBJ1-3	TRBV11-2	CASSFLKGKPSGNTIYF	TGTGCCAGCAGCTTCCTGAAGGGAAAGCCCTCTGGAAACACCATATATTTT
.	.	TRBJ2-6	TRBV29-1	CSVGSVRSGANVLTF	TGCAGCGTTGGTTCGGTACGCTCTGGGGCCAACGTCCTGACTTTC
few	.	TRBJ1-1	TRBV19	CASSPTGEGSTEAFF	TGTGCCAGTAGCCCGACGGGGGAAGGGAGCACTGAAGCTTTCTTT
.	.	TRBJ1-3	TRBV20-1	CSARDRQNLSGNTIYF	TGCAGTGCTAGAGATCGACAGAACCTCTCTGGAAACACCATATATTTT
.	.	TRBJ1-6	TRBV7-9	CASSLAGQGTSPLHF	TGTGCCAGCAGCTTAGCTGGGCAGGGGACTTCACCCCTCCACTTT
.	.	TRBJ2-5	TRBV13	CASSPMDGKETQYF	TGTGCCAGCAGTCCTATGGACGGAAAAGAGACCCAGTACTTC
many	.	TRBJ1-6	TRBV19	CASSILDSGTSPLHF	TGTGCCAGTAGTATCCTAGATTCGGGGACGTCACCCCTCCACTTT
.	TRBD1	TRBJ2-7	TRBV2	CASSEGQWNYEQYF	TGTGCCAGCAGTGAGGGACAGTGGAACTACGAGCAGTACTTC
.	.	TRBJ2-2	TRBV20-1	CSAKPGQIWNTGELFF	TGCAGTGCTAAACCCGGACAGATCTGGAACACCGGGGAGCTGTTTTTT
.	TRBD1	TRBJ1-3	TRBV14	CASSLRTGTRNTIYF	TGTGCCAGCAGCCTACGGACAGGAACAAGAAACACCATATATTTT
.	TRBD1	TRBJ2-2	TRBV29-1	CSVKGQGANGELFF	TGCAGCGTTAAAGGACAGGGGGCGAACGGGGAGCTGTTTTTT
.	TRBD2	TRBJ2-7	TRBV7-9	CASSTGGSSYEQYF	TGTGCCAGCAGCACGGGCGGGAGCTCCTACGAGCAGTACTTC
many	.	TRBJ1-1	TRBV11-2	CASSLVRGAEGAFF	TGTGCCAGCAGCTTAGTGAGAGGGGCGGAAGGAGCTTTCTTT
.	.	TRBJ1-1	TRBV5-1	CASSLSGMKDTEAFF	TGCGCCAGCAGCTTGTCGGGGATGAAGGACACTGAAGCTTTCTTT
many	TRBD1	TRBJ1-1	TRBV24-1	CATSDATGSGTEAFF	TGTGCCACCAGTGATGCGACAGGGTCGGGCACTGAAGCTTTCTTT
.	TRBD1	TRBJ1-1	TRBV7-9	CASSSGQGARGGTYAFF	TGTGCCAGCAGCTCGGGACAGGGGGCGCGAGGGGGAACTTACGCTTTCTTT
many	.	TRBJ1-1	TRBV14	CASSQIGWNTEAFF	TGTGCCAGCAGCCAAATCGGGTGGAACACTGAAGCTTTCTTT
.	.	TRBJ1-6	TRBV7-2	CASSLGPGRSYNSPLHF	TGTGCCAGCAGCTTAGGGCCAGGCCGATCCTATAATTCACCCCTCCACTTT
.	.	TRBJ1-6	TRBV7-2	CASSSTGSRFNSPLHF	TGTGCCAGCAGCTCAACAGGGAGCCGCTTCAATTCACCCCTCCACTTT
.	.	TRBJ1-1	TRBV29-1	CSVENDRTYRAFF	TGCAGCGTTGAAAACGACAGGACCTACCGAGCTTTCTTT
many	.	TRBJ1-5	TRBV20-1	CSASVDSNQPQHF	TGCAGTGCTAGTGTGGACAGCAATCAGCCCCAGCATTTT